The clone carrying this T cell receptor (beta chain) was seen a few times. This specimen belongs to a study of HIV-infected patients and healthy controls. TCRdb re-called the 5' RACE reads with MiXCR, one entry per CDR3 protein. Among around 62,000 distinct CDR3 sequences listed, about 19% were seen once. V was cut by 0 bases and J by 3 bases, with 14 bases left in between. The V gene's germline CDR1 is MGHRA and CDR2 YSYEKL. The CDR3 extends over 16 amino acids. The sequencing sample was made of CD4+ T cells from blood. The receptor's source is a human donor in good health. The gene calls are TRBV4-1 and TRBJ1-1; D is unresolved. CDR3 residues: CASSQDADGRYTEAFF. DNA of the CDR3: TGCGCCAGCAGCCAAGATGCGGACGGGAGATACACTGAAGCTTTCTTT.